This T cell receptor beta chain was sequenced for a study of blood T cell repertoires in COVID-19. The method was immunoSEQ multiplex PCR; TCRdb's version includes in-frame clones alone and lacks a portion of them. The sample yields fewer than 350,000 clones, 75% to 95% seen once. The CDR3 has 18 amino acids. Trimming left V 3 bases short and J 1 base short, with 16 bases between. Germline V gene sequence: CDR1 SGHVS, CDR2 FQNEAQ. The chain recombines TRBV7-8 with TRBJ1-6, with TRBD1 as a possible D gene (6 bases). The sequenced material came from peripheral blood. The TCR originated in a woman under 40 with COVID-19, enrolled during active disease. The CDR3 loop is CASSFRPSRGSYNSPLHF. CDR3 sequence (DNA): TGTGCCAGCAGCTTCCGACCGTCGAGGGGGTCCTATAATTCACCCCTCCACTTT.